Listed here are 21 T cell receptor beta chains from one sample, sequenced in a study of control samples from healthy donors and cancer patients. Clones were sequenced by immunoSEQ multiplex PCR, and TCRdb holds only the in-frame ones, with some missing. The sample has over 65,000 clones, 94% seen once. The sequencing input was blood. The receptors originated from a woman aged 40 to 55 in good health.

J is TRBJ1-4 and V is TRBV19; 9 bases fit TRBD1. Per germline, CDR1 LNHDA and CDR2 SQIVND (reference sequence). This CDR3 contains 15 residues. Unmatched junction bases numbered 8, after V lost 7 bases and J lost 5 bases. CDR3 DNA: TGTGCCAGTACCATGGCGACAGGGGGAAATGAAAAACTGTTTTTT. Translation gives CASTMATGGNEKLFF.

The chain joins TRBV19 to TRBJ1-5; weak D call: TRBD1 (5 bases). V lost 5 bases and J lost 4, with 15 bases in between. The CDR3 extends over 15 amino acids. Germline values: CDR1 LNHDA, CDR2 SQIVND (reference sequence). The CDR3 bases are TGTGCCAGTAGTGGAAGAGAGTGGGGGAATCAGCCCCAGCATTTT. This translates into CASSGREWGNQPQHF.

The CDR3 DNA follows: TGTGCCATCAGTAGACAGAAGGGTTCCAATGAGCAGTTCTTC. Protein sequence: CAISRQKGSNEQFF. This chain uses TRBV10-3 with TRBJ2-1, with D perhaps TRBD1 (5 bases). V lost 5 bases and J 6 bases, leaving 14 bases between the germline ends. The CDR3 has 14 amino acids. Germline V gene lookup returns CDR1 ENHRY and CDR2 SYGVKD.

This sequence joins TRBV29-1 and TRBJ2-2; 8 bases are a match to TRBD1. This CDR3 has 15 amino acids. After removal of 6 bases from V and 1 base from J, the junction contained 7 bases not matched to a gene. Germline V gene sequence: CDR1 SQVTM, CDR2 ANQGSEA. CDR3 loop: CSVGDRGLNTGELFF. The CDR3 region has the DNA TGCAGCGTAGGAGACAGGGGTTTGAACACCGGGGAGCTGTTTTTT.

The V and J genes are TRBV28 and TRBJ2-2; possible D gene TRBD2, 6 bases. In germline, CDR1 is MDHEN, CDR2 SYDVKM. The length of the CDR3 is 15 residues. Trimming removed 3 bases from V and 2 bases from J, with 10 bases in between. CDR3: CASSFGGQNTGELFF. The CDR3 DNA reads as TGTGCCAGCAGTTTCGGGGGTCAAAACACCGGGGAGCTGTTTTTT. Complete variable domain (other parts from reference TRBV28 and TRBJ2-2): DVKVTQSSRYLVKRTGEKVFLECVQDMDHENMFWYRQDPGLGLRLIYFSYDVKMKEKGDIPEGYSVSREKKERFSLILESASTNQTSMYLCASSFGGQNTGELFFGEGSRLTVL.

This chain links TRBV9 with TRBJ1-1, with a possible D match to TRBD1 (5 bases). Germline V CDR1 and CDR2: SGDLS, YYNGEE. Trimming removed 0 bases at V and 3 bases at J, with 6 bases between. The CDR3 consists of 13 residues. The CDR3 region is CASSVEGDTEAFF. The CDR3 DNA sequence: TGTGCCAGCAGCGTAGAAGGGGACACTGAAGCTTTCTTT.

This clone was found a few times. This chain links TRBV3-1 (or the pseudogene TRBV3-2) with TRBJ1-6, with D uncertain. The CDR3 consists of 17 residues. Germline V lookup: CDR1 LGHDT, CDR2 YNNKEL (reference sequence). V gave up 1 base and J gave up 2 bases, with 12 bases separating them. The CDR3 reads CASSQGSSAAYNSPLHF. In DNA, the CDR3 is TGTGCCAGCAGCCAAGGTAGTTCCGCCGCCTATAATTCACCCCTCCACTTT.

This chain uses TRBV7-8 with TRBJ2-7; TRBD1 matches at 7 bases. J was trimmed by 5 bases and V by 5 bases; bases with no gene match: 3. The CDR3 is 12 amino acids. Germline CDR1 and CDR2: SGHVS and FQNEAQ. The CDR3 DNA reads as TGTGCCAGCAGCCAACAGGGGAACGAGCAGTACTTC. This sequence encodes CASSQQGNEQYF.

V gene TRBV14 combines with J gene TRBJ2-2, with D maybe TRBD2 (7 bases). The germline V gene has CDR1 SGHDN and CDR2 FVKESK. Between the trimmed V and J ends, which lost 0 bases and 2 bases, there was a span of 13 bases. The CDR3 sequence is 17 residues long. CDR3 nucleotide sequence: TGTGCCAGCAGCCAAGATAGGGGAGGGGGAAACACCGGGGAGCTGTTTTTT. It specifies CASSQDRGGGNTGELFF.

The chain recombines TRBV7-9 with TRBJ2-3, with 7 bases matching TRBD1. With 5 bases clipped from V and 10 bases from J, the junction kept 12 bases outside the gene matches. The CDR3 is 14 residues long. Looked up from germline, CDR1 is SEHNR and CDR2 is FQNEAQ (reference sequence). The CDR3 region has the DNA TGTGCCAGCAGCGCCCAGCTGGGACAGAAACCGCAGTATTTT. The encoded protein is CASSAQLGQKPQYF. The variable domain in full, completed from reference TRBV7-9 and TRBJ2-3, reads DTGVSQNPRHKITKRGQNVTFRCDPISEHNRLYWYRQTLGQGPEFLTYFQNEAQLEKSRLLSDRFSAERPKGSFSTLEIQRTEQGDSAMYLCASSAQLGQKPQYFGPGTRLTVL.

This chain uses TRBV9 with TRBJ1-1, with D possibly being TRBD1 (6 bases). The CDR3 loop spans 12 amino acids. Germline-derived CDR1 and CDR2 are SGDLS and YYNGEE. Trimming stripped 2 bases from V and 9 bases from J, with 11 bases between. CDR3 DNA sequence: TGTGCCAGCAGCGTTAATACAGGGCAAGCTTTCTTT. It encodes CASSVNTGQAFF.

The chain links TRBV3-1 (or the pseudogene TRBV3-2) to TRBJ2-7; the match to TRBD1 covers 8 bases. This CDR3 has 15 residues. V lost 3 bases, J lost 4 bases, and 8 bases stayed unmatched. The germline V gene has CDR1 LGHDT and CDR2 YNNKEL (reference sequence). The CDR3, as DNA: TGTGCCAGCAGCCACCAGACAGGGGTCTCTTACGAGCAGTACTTC. Its protein product is CASSHQTGVSYEQYF.

The V and J genes are TRBV5-6 and TRBJ1-5; D gene unclear. V lost 0 bases and J 6 bases, leaving 10 bases between the germline ends. CDR1 and CDR2 (germline): SGHDT, YYEEEE. The CDR3 sequence is 14 residues long. The CDR3 here is CASSLGGNIQPQHF. The CDR3 nucleotides read TGTGCCAGCAGCTTGGGGGGAAATATTCAGCCCCAGCATTTT.

The chain uses TRBV2 and TRBJ1-2; D is possibly TRBD1 (6 bases). CDR3 length equals 14 residues. Per the germline V gene, CDR1 is SNHLY and CDR2 is FYNNEI. V lost 5 bases to trimming and J lost 6 bases, with 16 bases between them. The CDR3 loop reads CASSSAGQQNGYTF. The DNA for the CDR3 is TGTGCCAGCAGTAGCGCTGGACAGCAGAATGGCTACACCTTC.

This clone was detected only once. J is TRBJ2-1 and V is TRBV6-4; TRBD2 agrees at 9 bases. CDR1 and CDR2 from the germline V gene are MRHNA and SNTAGT. This CDR3 has 15 amino acids. J was trimmed by 8 bases and V by 2 bases; bases with no gene match: 7. Here the CDR3 DNA reads TGTGCCAGCAGTGACGGTAGCGGGGGAGAGGATGAGCAGTTCTTC. The encoded protein is CASSDGSGGEDEQFF.

This chain uses TRBV11-2 with TRBJ2-7, with TRBD1 identical over 7 bases. This CDR3 contains 16 residues. J was trimmed by 2 bases and V by 4 bases; bases with no gene match: 11. The V gene's germline CDR1 is SGHAT and CDR2 FQNNGV. The CDR3 sequence: CASSSINYRGPYEQYF. In DNA, the CDR3 is TGTGCCAGCAGCTCGATTAATTACAGGGGTCCCTACGAGCAGTACTTC.

This chain uses TRBV9 with TRBJ2-1, with D possibly matching TRBD2 (5 bases). V was clipped by 0 bases and J by 7 bases, with 8 bases between them. The germline V gene has CDR1 SGDLS and CDR2 YYNGEE. This CDR3 has 13 amino acids. In DNA, the CDR3 is TGTGCCAGCAGCGTAGTTACGGGAAATGAGCAGTTCTTC. Its protein is CASSVVTGNEQFF.

The rearrangement joins TRBV4-1 to TRBJ1-5; D gene ambiguous. Germline V gene lookup returns CDR1 MGHRA and CDR2 YSYEKL. This CDR3 comprises 16 residues. V was clipped by 1 base and J by 2 bases, with 12 bases between them. The CDR3: CASSQGRTEGNQPQHF. The CDR3 bases are TGCGCCAGCAGCCAAGGGAGGACGGAGGGCAATCAGCCCCAGCATTTT.

In this sample, this clone turned up a few times. The rearrangement links TRBV5-6 to TRBJ2-3, with unresolved D. The CDR3 has 13 residues. Germline CDR1 and CDR2: SGHDT and YYEEEE. The V and J ends lost 0 bases and 1 base respectively, with 3 bases between them. The CDR3 reads CASSLAGTDTQYF. DNA of the CDR3: TGTGCCAGCAGCTTGGCCGGCACAGATACGCAGTATTTT.

The chain carries TRBV4-2 and TRBJ1-4; D is ambiguous. The CDR3 has 14 residues. V lost 1 base and J 3 bases, leaving 6 bases between the germline ends. Germline V gene data show CDR1 as LGHNA and CDR2 as YNFKEQ. This chain's CDR3 is CASSQVESNEKLFF. In DNA, the CDR3 is TGTGCCAGCAGCCAAGTCGAATCTAATGAAAAACTGTTTTTT.

The chain recombines TRBV11-2 with TRBJ2-1; maybe TRBD2 (6 bases). V gave up 5 bases and J gave up 8 bases, with 19 bases separating them. In germline, CDR1 is SGHAT, CDR2 FQNNGV. The CDR3 totals 15 residues. The chain's CDR3 is CASSPSGGNKYEQFF. DNA for the CDR3: TGTGCCAGCAGCCCAAGCGGCGGGAACAAGTATGAGCAGTTCTTC.